This TCR beta chain came from a study of beta chain features in type 1 diabetes. Study information: Researchers looked at roughly 110 million sorted cells across all samples.

The CDR3 is 17 residues long. Germline CDR1 and CDR2: SGHTA and FQGNSA. V lost 2 bases to trimming and J lost 2 bases, with 18 bases between them. The investigators reverse transcribed all of the isolated RNA, so they sequenced expressed TCRB transcripts. The method was immunoSEQ multiplex PCR; TCRdb's version includes in-frame clones alone and lacks a portion of them. The sample has some 410,000 clones, about 10% seen once. Sequences were obtained from naive CD4+ T cells from blood. The rearrangement uses TRBV7-2 and TRBJ1-2; perhaps TRBD1 as D (5 bases). The sequence was collected from a woman aged 18-29 years in good health. The chain's CDR3 is CASSLFASGQGNYGYTF. The CDR3 DNA follows: TGTGCCAGCAGCTTATTCGCGTCCGGGCAGGGAAACTATGGCTACACCTTC.